What follows are 20 T cell receptor beta chains derived from one specimen sequenced in a study of CD8+ T cells in alopecia areata. Extracted RNA was reverse transcribed into cDNA, the sequencing template. Profiling relied on immunoSEQ multiplex PCR, and the TCRdb table lists in-frame clones only, not all of them. The sample has 55,000 to 75,000 clones, 45% to 50% seen once. Source: CD8+ T cells sorted from blood, taken at week 0. Receptor source: a human donor with alopecia areata.

This clone came up a few times. V gene TRBV19 combines with J gene TRBJ2-2, with D uncertain. Germline CDR1 is LNHDA and CDR2 is SQIVND (reference sequence). The V gene lost 5 bases and the J gene lost 0 bases, with 16 bases spanning the gap. This CDR3 is 17 amino acids long. Here the CDR3 reads CASSSPRRRANTGELFF. The CDR3 DNA reads as TGTGCCAGTAGTTCCCCCCGACGCCGGGCGAACACCGGGGAGCTGTTTTTT. Complete variable domain (other parts from reference TRBV19 and TRBJ2-2): DGGITQSPKYLFRKEGQNVTLSCEQNLNHDAMYWYRQDPGQGLRLIYYSQIVNDFQKGDIAEGYSVSREKKESFPLTVTSAQKNPTAFYLCASSSPRRRANTGELFFGEGSRLTVL.

This clone was seen only once. The gene calls are TRBV7-9 and TRBJ2-1; TRBD1 agrees at 7 bases. This CDR3 is 16 amino acids long. The germline V gene encodes CDR1 SEHNR and CDR2 FQNEAQ (reference sequence). V lost 5 bases to trimming and J lost 8 bases; unmatched junction nucleotides: 15. Written as DNA, the CDR3 is TGTGCCAGCAGCACCGTGGGGACAGCCTCTACGGATGAGCAGTTCTTC. This translates into CASSTVGTASTDEQFF.

The sample holds a few counts of this clone. The rearrangement joins TRBV29-1 to TRBJ2-7; 7 positions agree with TRBD1. The CDR3 sequence is 14 residues long. CDR1 and CDR2 (germline): SQVTM, ANQGSEA. J gave up 1 base and V 3 bases, and 6 bases lay outside the gene matches. For the CDR3, the DNA is TGCAGCGTTGAGGCACAGGGGTCTTCCTACGAGCAGTACTTC. It specifies CSVEAQGSSYEQYF.

The V gene is TRBV29-1, the J gene TRBJ1-2, with 7 bases aligning to TRBD1. The CDR3 loop spans 15 amino acids. CDR1 and CDR2 (germline): SQVTM, ANQGSEA. Trimming removed 2 bases from V and 8 bases from J; junction bases left unmatched: 14. The CDR3, as DNA: TGCAGCGTTGAATTTCCGGGACAGCTACTTTGGGGCTACACCTTC. This gives the protein CSVEFPGQLLWGYTF.

V and J are TRBV29-1 and TRBJ2-3, with D tentatively TRBD2 (5 bases). The CDR3 length is 13 residues. V was clipped by 3 bases and J by 2 bases, with 9 bases between them. The germline CDR1 and CDR2 sequences are SQVTM and ANQGSEA. The CDR3 bases are TGCAGCGTTGAGAGAGGGTCCACAGATACGCAGTATTTT. It encodes CSVERGSTDTQYF.

The chain joins TRBV27 to TRBJ2-7; D gene ambiguous. This CDR3 has 12 residues. Germline V CDR1 and CDR2: MNHEY, SMNVEV (reference sequence). Trimming pared 5 bases from V and 2 bases from J, leaving 7 bases between. The CDR3 DNA reads TGTGCCAGCAGTCCGACGGCCTACGAGCAGTACTTC. Protein sequence: CASSPTAYEQYF.

The chain combines TRBV30 with TRBJ2-1; TRBD2 matches 7 bases. CDR1 GTSNPN and CDR2 SVGIG come from the germline V gene (reference sequence). The CDR3 runs 13 residues. The V gene end was trimmed by 1 base and the J gene end by 7 bases; junction bases not matched to a gene: 4. Written as DNA, the CDR3 is TGTGCCTGGAGTGGACTAGCTTCGAATGAGCAGTTCTTC. Protein: CAWSGLASNEQFF.

V is TRBV6-4 and J is TRBJ2-3, with 11 bases fitting TRBD2. The CDR3 is 15 amino acids. In germline, CDR1 is MRHNA, CDR2 SNTAGT. V lost 2 bases and J lost 4; bases outside the gene matches: 2. The CDR3 DNA sequence: TGTGCCAGCAGTGACGGGACTAGCGGTGCAGATACGCAGTATTTT. Protein: CASSDGTSGADTQYF.

This clone was counted a few times. The chain joins TRBV29-1 to TRBJ2-7; TRBD1 or TRBD2 may be the D gene (5 bases each). Germline V gives CDR1 SQVTM, CDR2 ANQGSEA. CDR3 size: 14 residues. V lost 1 base to trimming and J lost 4 bases, with 14 bases between them. CDR3 in amino acids: CSVEAPGRAYEQYF. The CDR3 DNA reads TGCAGCGTTGAAGCGCCAGGGAGAGCTTACGAGCAGTACTTC.

The chain couples TRBV13 to TRBJ2-5; 11 nucleotides align to TRBD2. CDR3 size: 16 residues. V lost 3 bases and J lost 4; bases outside the gene matches: 7. The germline V gene has CDR1 PRHDT and CDR2 FYEKMQ (reference sequence). CDR3 protein: CASSFQTSGRGETQYF. The CDR3 DNA reads as TGTGCCAGCAGCTTCCAAACTAGCGGGAGAGGAGAGACCCAGTACTTC.

The V call is TRBV15, the J call TRBJ2-1; 10 bases are a match to TRBD2. The length of the CDR3 is 16 residues. The V gene end was trimmed by 0 bases and the J gene end by 8 bases; junction bases not matched to a gene: 7. Per the germline V gene, CDR1 is LNHNV and CDR2 is YYDKDF (reference sequence). The CDR3 region is CATSREGSGRDDEQFF. The CDR3 nucleotides are TGTGCCACCAGCAGAGAAGGGAGCGGGAGGGACGATGAGCAGTTCTTC.

This clone was observed a handful of times. J is TRBJ2-3 and V is TRBV7-9; unclear D gene. The germline V gene has CDR1 SEHNR and CDR2 FQNEAQ (reference sequence). Trimming shortened V by 3 bases and J by 3 bases, and 13 bases separated the two germline ends. The CDR3 loop spans 15 amino acids. The CDR3 nucleotides are TGTGCCAGCAGCTTCATTTCCCTCCAAACAGATACGCAGTATTTT. Translated: CASSFISLQTDTQYF.

The CDR3 bases are TGCAGCGTTGTTGTTGGCGCGCCGGAGCAGTTCTTC. It encodes CSVVVGAPEQFF. V usage is TRBV29-1 and J usage is TRBJ2-1, with D hard to call. The length of the CDR3 is 12 residues. CDR1 SQVTM and CDR2 ANQGSEA come from the germline V gene. With 4 bases removed from V and 10 bases from J, the gap between germline ends came to 14 bases.

CDR3 in amino acids: CASSQGTGSGEQYF. CDR3 bases: TGCGCCAGCAGCCAAGGTACAGGATCGGGCGAGCAGTACTTC. V and J are TRBV4-1 and TRBJ2-7; D possibly corresponds to TRBD1 (5 bases). The V and J ends lost 1 base and 6 bases respectively, with 13 bases between them. This CDR3 is built from 14 residues. CDR1 is MGHRA, CDR2 YSYEKL, per germline.

The V gene is TRBV5-1, the J gene TRBJ1-1; D is ambiguous. The CDR3 spans 13 residues. Germline loops: CDR1 SGHRS, CDR2 YFSETQ. Between the trimmed V and J ends, which lost 4 bases and 1 base, there was a span of 8 bases. Written as DNA, the CDR3 is TGCGCCAGCAGCCTGAGGGAGAACACTGAAGCTTTCTTT. Translated, it gives CASSLRENTEAFF.

V and J are TRBV7-9 and TRBJ2-7, with TRBD1 identical over 11 bases. The CDR3 covers 15 residues. Germline CDR1 SEHNR, CDR2 FQNEAQ (reference sequence). Trimming at V came to 5 bases and at J to 7 bases, leaving 10 bases not matched to a gene. This CDR3 reads CASSLGTGGRREQYF. In nucleotides, the CDR3 is TGTGCCAGCAGCCTTGGGACAGGGGGACGTCGGGAGCAGTACTTC.

With regard to this clone: The same CDR3 can be traced to other DNA sequences in this sample. V and J are TRBV5-1 and TRBJ2-7; the D gene is possibly TRBD2 (6 bases). Germline V gene sequence: CDR1 SGHRS, CDR2 YFSETQ. Trimming stripped 2 bases from V and 3 bases from J, with 12 bases between. CDR3 length: 14 residues. This chain's CDR3 is CASSLTSGGYEQYF. The CDR3 DNA is TGCGCCAGCAGCTTAACCTCCGGGGGCTACGAGCAGTACTTC.

The genes are TRBV29-1 and TRBJ1-3; D call uncertain. This CDR3 is built from 14 residues. The V gene's germline CDR1 is SQVTM and CDR2 ANQGSEA. Trimming cost V 7 bases and J 0 bases, with 13 bases left between them. The CDR3 sequence is CSAYLLGSGNTIYF. DNA for the CDR3: TGCAGCGCCTACCTCTTAGGCTCTGGAAACACCATATATTTT.

V is TRBV7-9 and J is TRBJ2-7; D remains ambiguous. The V gene lost 2 bases and the J gene lost 4 bases, with 15 bases spanning the gap. The CDR3 runs 15 residues. Germline V gives CDR1 SEHNR, CDR2 FQNEAQ (reference sequence). As DNA, the CDR3 is TGTGCCAGCAGCTTAATTCCCTCCTACGGGTACGAGCAGTACTTC. Encoded protein: CASSLIPSYGYEQYF. The full variable domain, in which reference TRBV7-9 and TRBJ2-7 provide the parts outside the CDR3, is DTGVSQNPRHKITKRGQNVTFRCDPISEHNRLYWYRQTLGQGPEFLTYFQNEAQLEKSRLLSDRFSAERPKGSFSTLEIQRTEQGDSAMYLCASSLIPSYGYEQYFGPGTRLTVT.

The chain uses TRBV6-4 and TRBJ2-7, with TRBD1 matching over 7 bases. The CDR3 has 15 amino acids. Germline assignment: CDR1 MRHNA and CDR2 SNTAGT. V trimming: 6 bases; J trimming: 0 bases; junction bases outside the gene matches: 8. The CDR3 sequence is CASRQGTANSYEQYF. The CDR3 DNA reads TGTGCCAGCAGGCAAGGGACAGCCAACTCCTACGAGCAGTACTTC.